The T cell receptor (beta chain) under discussion was sequenced for a study of a mutant IDH1 vaccine in newly diagnosed glioma. Overall study: The treated population exhibited a male proportion of roughly 60%, a female proportion of roughly 40%, and a mean age of approximately 41 years. Every participant had undergone radiotherapy, temozolomide, or both before, and most underwent both. Study-level findings and limits: Pseudoprogression showed no apparent link to changes in top peripheral T cell clonotypes.

Note on this clone: What it binds is unknown.

TCRdb keeps only in-frame clones here, not all; method: immunoSEQ multiplex PCR. Of around 62,000 clones in the sample, approximately 91% are singletons; the top ten hold more than 1.5%. Time point reported: week 11, during vaccination. Every single dose of the vaccine, 300 ug of mutant IDH1 20-mer peptide, came with topical imiquimod. The germline CDR1 and CDR2 sequences are MDHEN and SYDVKM. V lost 5 bases to trimming and J lost 3 bases; unmatched junction nucleotides: 7. The CDR3 loop spans 17 amino acids. The sequence was obtained from a man aged 40-50 years with glioma. The gene calls are TRBV28 and TRBJ2-3; 14 bases agree with TRBD2. Sequencing used PBMCs, obtained from a glioma patient whose treatment included an IDH1 peptide vaccine. CDR3 amino acids: CASSPTSGGARTDTQYF. The CDR3, as DNA: TGTGCCAGCAGTCCGACTAGCGGGGGGGCCCGGACAGATACGCAGTATTTT.